This TCR beta chain was recorded in a study of post-analysis software for immune sequencing data. Turning to the study itself: The disease courses spanned relapsing-remitting, secondary progressive and progressive-relapsing forms of multiple sclerosis. The study, taken as a whole, reports: Compared with controls, patients showed significantly lower normalized Chao1 diversity. Patients used roughly five TRBV segments, including TRBV5-6, TRBV5-1 and TRBV20-1, more often than controls. Co-batched samples clustered tightly together by F measure.

Tagging with unique molecular identifiers was a feature of the TCR beta cDNA libraries. Input amounts of 1 to 10 million T cells were used. These gave about 500,000 cDNA molecules, so each molecule approximated one T cell. MiXCR was run by TCRdb on the PCR reads, yielding one entry per CDR3 protein. Here the sample spans approximately 570,000 distinct CDR3 sequences, roughly 46% being singletons. For this clonotype: Antigen: not known.

The J segment lost 11 bases and the V segment lost 6 bases, leaving 9 bases of the junction unmatched. The CDR3 totals 13 residues. Germline loops: CDR1 LGHDT, CDR2 YNNKEL (reference sequence). This receptor was identified in a girl between 5 and 17 years old with multiple sclerosis. This chain joins TRBV3-1 and TRBJ2-1; 8 bases align to TRBD1. What was sequenced was blood. The CDR3 is CASSDRGGEKQFF. CDR3 sequence (DNA): TGTGCCAGCAGTGACAGGGGTGGAGAGAAGCAGTTCTTC.